These T cell receptor beta chains were read from a single sample in a study of post-analysis software for immune sequencing data. TCRdb used MiXCR to reprocess the PCR reads, holding one entry per CDR3 protein. The sample consists of roughly 800,000 distinct CDR3 sequences, approximately 50% of them appearing once. The specimen was blood. These receptors were obtained from a girl aged 5-17 years with multiple sclerosis. The conserved cysteine and the conserved F or W are not part of the CDR3 here. The order of the fields is CDR3 protein, V gene, J gene.

cdr3_aa: ASSLSEQRNRTYEQY; v_call: TRBV5-1; j_call: NA
cdr3_aa: ASRYGTASYEQY; v_call: TRBV5-1; j_call: TRBJ2-7
cdr3_aa: SAPFVGEGYEQY; v_call: TRBV20-1; j_call: TRBJ2-7
cdr3_aa: SVPRRAGQETQY; v_call: TRBV20-1; j_call: TRBJ2-5
cdr3_aa: ASSFLGDRGDTQY; v_call: TRBV7-3; j_call: TRBJ2-3
cdr3_aa: ASRDTNTEAF; v_call: TRBV6-5; j_call: TRBJ1-1
cdr3_aa: ASSSTGINEQF; v_call: TRBV7-9; j_call: TRBJ2-1
cdr3_aa: ATSDPSAGANVLT; v_call: TRBV24-1; j_call: TRBJ2-6
cdr3_aa: AWSAGAAYEQY; v_call: TRBV30; j_call: TRBJ2-7
cdr3_aa: ASSLTGESTGELF; v_call: TRBV4-1; j_call: TRBJ2-2
cdr3_aa: ASSASIGSNYGYT; v_call: TRBV12-3/TRBV12-4; j_call: TRBJ1-2
cdr3_aa: SARTVGYGYT; v_call: TRBV20-1; j_call: TRBJ1-2
cdr3_aa: ASSQPLSRRANTEAF; v_call: TRBV4-1; j_call: TRBJ1-1
cdr3_aa: ASSPWTSGTYEQY; v_call: TRBV7-9; j_call: NA
cdr3_aa: ASSGLNRGNGYGYT; v_call: TRBV4-1; j_call: TRBJ1-2
cdr3_aa: ASSVGGLGNEQF; v_call: TRBV9; j_call: TRBJ2-1
cdr3_aa: ASSHLRDSYNEQF; v_call: TRBV7-9; j_call: TRBJ2-1
cdr3_aa: ASSMLTGGPSYEQY; v_call: TRBV5-6; j_call: TRBJ2-7
cdr3_aa: ASSLGLAGESSYNEQF; v_call: TRBV7-9; j_call: TRBJ2-1
cdr3_aa: SALLGGPTRETQY; v_call: TRBV20-1; j_call: TRBJ2-5
cdr3_aa: ASSPAGAIWDTQY; v_call: TRBV11-2; j_call: TRBJ2-3
cdr3_aa: ASSSGTGGFTEAF; v_call: TRBV7-9; j_call: TRBJ1-1
cdr3_aa: ASSYKGGNTEAF; v_call: TRBV6-5; j_call: TRBJ1-1
cdr3_aa: ASSLAGYNYGYT; v_call: TRBV5-6; j_call: TRBJ1-2
cdr3_aa: ASSHGQGGYNEQF; v_call: TRBV4-1; j_call: TRBJ2-1
cdr3_aa: SARRARAEVWQF; v_call: TRBV20-1; j_call: TRBJ2-1
cdr3_aa: AISESLSSGNTIY; v_call: TRBV10-3; j_call: TRBJ1-3
cdr3_aa: SARAPGQGLNEQF; v_call: TRBV20-1; j_call: TRBJ2-1
cdr3_aa: ASSDRGSDTQY; v_call: TRBV12-3/TRBV12-4; j_call: TRBJ2-3
cdr3_aa: ATSRDLRSSYNEQF; v_call: TRBV15; j_call: TRBJ2-1
cdr3_aa: SARVSLGRNEKLF; v_call: TRBV20-1; j_call: TRBJ1-4
cdr3_aa: SASLLTSGPYYEQY; v_call: TRBV20-1; j_call: TRBJ2-7
cdr3_aa: SVEKVPRDNYGYT; v_call: TRBV29-1; j_call: TRBJ1-2
cdr3_aa: ASSLIAGGPDTQY; v_call: TRBV7-3; j_call: TRBJ2-3
cdr3_aa: ASSLAPPYRDRSYEQY; v_call: TRBV5-1; j_call: TRBJ2-7
cdr3_aa: ASSSTRLSGRASEQY; v_call: TRBV6-6; j_call: TRBJ2-7
cdr3_aa: ASSPRERGVHEQY; v_call: TRBV13; j_call: TRBJ2-7
cdr3_aa: ASSVAQGAPNYEQY; v_call: TRBV7-2; j_call: NA
cdr3_aa: SVGQRFSYNEQF; v_call: TRBV29-1; j_call: TRBJ2-1
cdr3_aa: ASRPDSDYGYT; v_call: TRBV12-3/TRBV12-4; j_call: TRBJ1-2
cdr3_aa: ASSLGGNPSHNEQF; v_call: TRBV5-1; j_call: TRBJ2-1
cdr3_aa: ASTTKSTGRARFEQF; v_call: TRBV3-1; j_call: TRBJ2-1
cdr3_aa: ASTTSGGPASYQETQY; v_call: TRBV4-2; j_call: TRBJ2-5
cdr3_aa: SARVPAGGTDTQY; v_call: TRBV20-1; j_call: TRBJ2-3
cdr3_aa: ASSLAGTSGDNEQF; v_call: TRBV7-8; j_call: TRBJ2-1
cdr3_aa: ASSQQRTVPYEQY; v_call: TRBV14; j_call: NA
cdr3_aa: ASSVGTSGSRADTQY; v_call: TRBV9; j_call: TRBJ2-3
cdr3_aa: SVERRGRANEQF; v_call: TRBV29-1; j_call: TRBJ2-1
cdr3_aa: ASSRTGGNGYT; v_call: TRBV12-3/TRBV12-4; j_call: TRBJ1-2
cdr3_aa: ASSWQGARGANVLT; v_call: TRBV5-6; j_call: TRBJ2-6
cdr3_aa: ASSSTDAYEQY; v_call: TRBV4-1; j_call: TRBJ2-7